This T cell receptor beta chain is from a study of cytomegalovirus exposure and HLA in healthy donors. Study-wide results and limits: The later analysis indicated that the majority of CMV-associated TCR beta chains appeared HLA-restricted.

60 Vbeta and 13 Jbeta primers were used in PCR. Sequencing was performed with immunoSEQ multiplex PCR; in TCRdb, only in-frame clones are kept and a portion is missing. The sample has 150,000 to 200,000 clones, around 80% seen once. Germline assignment: CDR1 SGHTA and CDR2 FQGTGA. This CDR3 has 14 residues. Trimming took 4 bases from V and 4 from J; bases not matched to a gene: 4. A note on this clone: The antigen remains unidentified.

This clonotype was sampled from a man aged 25 to 40 in good health and CMV-seronegative. This chain joins TRBV7-3 and TRBJ2-1, with 7 bases lining up with TRBD1. The material sequenced was PBMCs. The CDR3 sequence: CASSSSGGYNEQFF. In nucleotides, the CDR3 is TGTGCCAGCAGCTCCTCAGGGGGTTACAATGAGCAGTTCTTC.